These 25 T cell receptor beta chains share one sample of origin, sequenced in a study of blood T cell repertoires in COVID-19. The data were produced by immunoSEQ multiplex PCR, yet TCRdb's version contains in-frame clones alone and is incomplete. Here the sample spans about 210,000 clones, 83% being singletons. Specimen: peripheral blood. The receptors shown here come from a woman aged 45-65 years with acute or convalescent COVID-19.

V and J are TRBV6-6 and TRBJ2-7; the D gene is possibly TRBD2 (6 bases). With 7 bases removed from V and 6 bases from J, the gap between germline ends came to 16 bases. CDR1 is MNHNY, CDR2 SVGAGI, per germline (reference sequence). This CDR3 region has 13 residues. CDR3 in amino acids: CASTPQGAGEQYF. For the CDR3, the DNA is TGTGCCAGCACCCCTCAGGGAGCGGGCGAGCAGTACTTC.

CDR3 in DNA: TGTGCCAGCAGCTTAGAGCGCCTCAATGAGCAGTTCTTC. The encoded protein is CASSLERLNEQFF. The chain employs TRBV11-3 and TRBJ2-1; D gene unclear. The CDR3 runs to 13 residues. Trimming pared 0 bases from V and 6 bases from J, leaving 6 bases between. Germline V gene data show CDR1 as SGHNT and CDR2 as YENEEA. Full variable domain (remainder filled in from reference TRBV11-3 and TRBJ2-1): EAGVVQSPRYKIIEKKQPVAFWCNPISGHNTLYWYLQNLGQGPELLIRYENEEAVDDSQLPKDRFSAERLKGVDSTLKIQPAELGDSAVYLCASSLERLNEQFFGPGTRLTVL.

V and J are TRBV5-1 and TRBJ2-5, with 12 nucleotides matching TRBD2. The CDR3 loop spans 14 amino acids. Germline V gene sequence: CDR1 SGHRS, CDR2 YFSETQ. Trimming took 4 bases from V and 4 from J; bases not matched to a gene: 2. CDR3 DNA: TGCGCCAGCAGCCTAGCGGGAGGGTCAGAGACCCAGTACTTC. Its translation is CASSLAGGSETQYF.

The chain employs TRBV5-5 and TRBJ1-4; 8 bases are a match to TRBD1. The CDR3 has 15 residues. The germline V gene encodes CDR1 SGHKS and CDR2 YYEKEE (reference sequence). V shed 0 bases, J shed 8 bases, and the junction held 6 bases outside the gene matches. DNA for the CDR3: TGTGCCAGCAGCTTGGAGTGGACAGGGTCCGAAAAACTGTTTTTT. Its protein is CASSLEWTGSEKLFF.

The V call is TRBV4-2, the J call TRBJ2-2; a weak D match, TRBD2 (5 bases). The germline V gene encodes CDR1 LGHNA and CDR2 YNFKEQ. The CDR3 extends over 15 amino acids. Trimming took off 1 base at V and 5 bases at J, with 11 bases between the two ends. Here the CDR3 DNA reads TGTGCCAGCAGCCAAGTCGTAGAGGGAACCGGGGAGCTGTTTTTT. Its translation is CASSQVVEGTGELFF.

This sequence joins TRBV11-2 and TRBJ2-3, with D unclear. V shed 7 bases and J shed 2 bases, with 7 bases lying between them. From germline, CDR1 is SGHAT and CDR2 FQNNGV. The CDR3 spans 12 residues. The CDR3 DNA sequence: TGTGCCAGCACCAGGTACACAGATACGCAGTATTTT. Encoded protein: CASTRYTDTQYF. Based on the CDR3 plus reference TRBV11-2 and TRBJ2-3, the full variable domain is EAGVAQSPRYKIIEKRQSVAFWCNPISGHATLYWYQQILGQGPKLLIQFQNNGVVDDSQLPKDRFSAERLKGVDSTLKIQPAKLEDSAVYLCASTRYTDTQYFGPGTRLTVL.

The CDR3 region is CASRPTGEGYEQYF. The CDR3 nucleotides are TGTGCCAGTAGACCGACAGGGGAGGGTTACGAGCAGTACTTC. The V and J genes are TRBV19 and TRBJ2-7; D may be TRBD1 (8 bases). Trimming shortened V by 6 bases and J by 4 bases, and 16 bases separated the two germline ends. The germline gives CDR1 LNHDA, CDR2 SQIVND (reference sequence). The CDR3 has 14 residues.

This rearrangement joins TRBV9 to TRBJ2-2; TRBD2 matches at 7 bases. Germline V gene sequence: CDR1 SGDLS, CDR2 YYNGEE. Trimming cost V 0 bases and J 4 bases; bases outside gene matches: 3. The CDR3 has 15 residues. In DNA, the CDR3 is TGTGCCAGCAGCGTAGGGCCTAGCGGCACCGGGGAGCTGTTTTTT. It translates to CASSVGPSGTGELFF.

This clone has more than one count but fewer than ten. This sequence joins TRBV27 and TRBJ2-7; maybe TRBD2 (5 bases). This CDR3 is 11 amino acids long. The germline gives CDR1 MNHEY, CDR2 SMNVEV (reference sequence). With 7 bases removed from V and 4 bases from J, the gap between germline ends came to 8 bases. This chain's CDR3 is CASIEGYEQYF. DNA for the CDR3: TGTGCCAGCATTGAGGGATACGAGCAGTACTTC.

V is TRBV28 and J is TRBJ2-1, with 7 bases matching TRBD1. V shed 3 bases and J 4 bases; nucleotides not matched to a gene: 9. The CDR3 is 16 amino acids. The germline V gene has CDR1 MDHEN and CDR2 SYDVKM. CDR3: CASSFYRGQSYNEQFF. The CDR3 coding sequence is TGTGCCAGCAGTTTTTATCGGGGACAGAGTTACAATGAGCAGTTCTTC.

V gene TRBV28 combines with J gene TRBJ2-7, with TRBD1 matching 8 bases. CDR3 size: 13 residues. Per the germline V gene, CDR1 is MDHEN and CDR2 is SYDVKM. Unmatched junction bases numbered 9, after V lost 10 bases and J lost 4 bases. CDR3: CAIRQGAKYEQYF. For the CDR3, the DNA is TGTGCCATCCGGCAGGGGGCTAAGTACGAGCAGTACTTC. Full variable domain (remainder filled in from reference TRBV28 and TRBJ2-7): DVKVTQSSRYLVKRTGEKVFLECVQDMDHENMFWYRQDPGLGLRLIYFSYDVKMKEKGDIPEGYSVSREKKERFSLILESASTNQTSMYLCAIRQGAKYEQYFGPGTRLTVT.

The CDR3 DNA sequence: TGTGCCAGCAACCACAGAGGACTAGCGGGAGTAGGGAATGAGCAGTTCTTC. Translated, it gives CASNHRGLAGVGNEQFF. The rearrangement uses TRBV28 and TRBJ2-1; the match to TRBD2 covers 13 bases. Germline V gene sequence: CDR1 MDHEN, CDR2 SYDVKM. The V gene end was trimmed by 7 bases and the J gene end by 7 bases; junction bases not matched to a gene: 13. The CDR3 contains 17 residues.

The chain is built from TRBV15 and TRBJ2-1; TRBD2 matches 10 bases. The CDR3 loop spans 16 amino acids. Germline assignment: CDR1 LNHNV and CDR2 YYDKDF (reference sequence). Unmatched junction bases numbered 8, after V lost 5 bases and J lost 4 bases. CDR3 sequence reads: CATSGVRTSGYNEQFF. CDR3 DNA sequence: TGTGCCACCAGCGGTGTACGGACTAGCGGTTACAATGAGCAGTTCTTC. Full variable domain (rest looked up from reference TRBV15 and TRBJ2-1): DAMVIQNPRYQVTQFGKPVTLSCSQTLNHNVMYWYQQKSSQAPKLLFHYYDKDFNNEADTPDNFQSRRPNTSFCFLDIRSPGLGDTAMYLCATSGVRTSGYNEQFFGPGTRLTVL.

The chain is built from TRBV6-5 and TRBJ2-7; possibly TRBD2 for D (6 bases). The CDR3 totals 16 residues. Germline CDR1 is MNHEY and CDR2 is SVGAGI. V was cut by 0 bases and J by 6 bases, with 18 bases left in between. CDR3 amino acids: CASSYSQPAGRGEQYF. In DNA form, the CDR3 reads TGTGCCAGCAGTTACTCTCAGCCGGCAGGGCGGGGCGAGCAGTACTTC.

The chain employs TRBV27 and TRBJ1-6; the match to TRBD1 covers 8 bases. This CDR3 is built from 14 residues. Germline CDR1 reads MNHEY; CDR2 reads SMNVEV (reference sequence). V lost 4 bases, J lost 9 bases, and 5 bases stayed unmatched. CDR3 sequence (DNA): TGTGCCAGCAGTTCCAGGACAGGGACTTCACCCCTCCACTTT. It codes for CASSSRTGTSPLHF.

The chain recombines TRBV30 with TRBJ1-2; no clear D gene. CDR3 length: 14 residues. The V end lost 0 bases, the J end lost 4 bases, and 12 bases lay between the germline ends. Germline CDR1 is GTSNPN and CDR2 is SVGIG (reference sequence). Here the CDR3 DNA reads TGTGCCTGGAGTGTGCTCGCCGGGAGCTATGGCTACACCTTC. This translates into CAWSVLAGSYGYTF.

The chain joins TRBV2 to TRBJ1-1; 11 nucleotides align to TRBD1. CDR3 length: 15 amino acids. Germline V lookup: CDR1 SNHLY, CDR2 FYNNEI. The V segment lost 6 bases and the J segment 1 base; nucleotides outside the gene matches: 4. CDR3 DNA sequence: TGTGCCAGCAGCCGGGACAGGGGGGCGAACACTGAAGCTTTCTTT. Translated: CASSRDRGANTEAFF.

The chain links TRBV11-2 to TRBJ2-3; possible D gene TRBD2, 5 bases. Trimming shortened V by 4 bases and J by 0 bases, and 17 bases separated the two germline ends. The length of the CDR3 is 17 residues. Germline CDR1 reads SGHAT; CDR2 reads FQNNGV. CDR3 amino acids: CASSSTSGLSSTDTQYF. The CDR3 DNA reads as TGTGCCAGCAGCTCCACCTCGGGATTATCTAGCACAGATACGCAGTATTTT.

There are a few counts of this clone. This rearrangement joins TRBV7-2 to TRBJ1-5; D may be TRBD1 (5 bases). The ends were cut back, 5 bases at V and 3 bases at J, with 8 bases in the middle. Germline-derived CDR1 and CDR2 are SGHTA and FQGNSA. This CDR3 has 13 residues. CDR3 region: CASSVGLNQPQHF. The CDR3 DNA reads TGTGCCAGCAGCGTGGGACTCAATCAGCCCCAGCATTTT.

The J gene is TRBJ2-7, the V gene TRBV12-3 or TRBV12-4; D may be TRBD2 (6 bases). Trimming stripped 6 bases from V and 5 bases from J, with 11 bases between. The CDR3 totals 12 residues. CDR3 region: CASRVGGNEQYF. CDR3 nucleotide sequence: TGTGCCAGCAGGGTAGGCGGGAACGAGCAGTACTTC.

The gene calls are TRBV28 and TRBJ2-1; D is perhaps TRBD2 (7 bases). The CDR3 is 16 amino acids. The V end was cut by 5 bases, the J end by 7 bases, with 21 bases between. The germline V gene encodes CDR1 MDHEN and CDR2 SYDVKM. For the CDR3, the DNA is TGTGCCAGCAGTCCTTTCGGGGACAAGGGGGGGAATGAGCAGTTCTTC. Residues: CASSPFGDKGGNEQFF.

In DNA form, the CDR3 reads TGTGCCAGCAGCCTGGACAGGGGGCTTCAAGGCTACACCTTC. Translating it yields CASSLDRGLQGYTF. V and J are TRBV28 and TRBJ1-2; 11 bases align to TRBD1. With V trimmed by 6 bases and J by 8 bases, 8 bases remained unmatched. CDR1 and CDR2 from the germline V gene are MDHEN and SYDVKM. The CDR3 loop spans 14 amino acids.

The genes are TRBV6-6 and TRBJ2-7, with TRBD2 identical over 7 bases. Trimming cost V 8 bases and J 1 base; bases outside gene matches: 5. This CDR3 has 13 residues. Per germline, CDR1 MNHNY and CDR2 SVGAGI (reference sequence). In DNA, the CDR3 is TGTGCCAGCCTCCCGCGGGGGTCCTACGAGCAGTACTTC. This sequence encodes CASLPRGSYEQYF.

This chain connects TRBV14 to TRBJ1-1; TRBD1 is a possible D gene (6 bases). V lost 4 bases and J lost 3, with 15 bases in between. Germline-derived CDR1 and CDR2 are SGHDN and FVKESK. The CDR3 has 15 residues. DNA for the CDR3: TGTGCCAGCAGCCCCATAGGACAGTCGCACACTGAAGCTTTCTTT. Translation gives CASSPIGQSHTEAFF.

The chain couples TRBV27 to TRBJ2-3; 10 bases match TRBD2. This CDR3 is 20 amino acids long. The trim removed 1 base at V and 0 bases at J, leaving 13 bases unmatched. Germline lookup yields CDR1 MNHEY and CDR2 SMNVEV (reference sequence). CDR3 DNA: TGTGCCAGCAGTTTATTCGGGATACTAGCGGGATTGGGAAGCACAGATACGCAGTATTTT. Translation: CASSLFGILAGLGSTDTQYF.